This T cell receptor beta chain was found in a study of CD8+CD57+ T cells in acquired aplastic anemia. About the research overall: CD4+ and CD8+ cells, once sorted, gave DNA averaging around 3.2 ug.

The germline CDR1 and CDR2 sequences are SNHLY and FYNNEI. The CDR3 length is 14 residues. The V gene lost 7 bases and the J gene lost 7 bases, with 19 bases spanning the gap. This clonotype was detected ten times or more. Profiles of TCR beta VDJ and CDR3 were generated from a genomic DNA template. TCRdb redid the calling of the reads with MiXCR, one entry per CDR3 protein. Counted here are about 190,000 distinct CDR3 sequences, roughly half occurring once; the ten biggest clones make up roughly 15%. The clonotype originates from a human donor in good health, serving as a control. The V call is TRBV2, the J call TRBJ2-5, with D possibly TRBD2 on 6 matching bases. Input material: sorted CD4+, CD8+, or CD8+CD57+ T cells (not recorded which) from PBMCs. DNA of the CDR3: TGTGCCAGCACCGAAGGTCGCGGGATGGGGACCCAGTACTTC. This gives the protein CASTEGRGMGTQYF.